The clone carrying this T cell receptor beta chain was observed many times. Antigen specificity is unknown. Hyperthyroidism in the patients, aged 18 to 65, was newly diagnosed and under 2 months in duration. Diagnostic decisions used clinical symptoms, serum thyroxine and TRAb, thyroid ultrasound and orbital computed tomography. It was less than 13 ml of fresh peripheral blood that supplied the PBMCs. This entry is derived from a study of T cells in Graves' hyperthyroidism and ophthalmopathy. The study's findings and limits: Ophthalmopathy, as predicted by the model, came a median approximately 5.9 months after the prediction.

Per the germline V gene, CDR1 is MNHEY and CDR2 is SMNVEV (reference sequence). The CDR3 loop spans 17 amino acids. Trimming cost V 4 bases and J 0 bases, with 16 bases left between them. Amplification yielded TCR beta CDR3 regions, with RNA transcripts as the source. First-round RT-PCR of the TCR CDR3 relied on the HTBI primer set. A single record per CDR3 protein comes from TCRdb applying MiXCR to the multiplex PCR reads. Of about 480,000 distinct CDR3 sequences in the sample, 13% to 15% were seen once. Sequencing used blood. V gene TRBV27 combines with J gene TRBJ2-1; the D gene is possibly TRBD2 (6 bases). This clonotype was obtained from a woman between 18 and 29 years old with Graves' hyperthyroidism. CDR3 sequence reads: CASSSSLSGSSYNEQFF. As DNA, the CDR3 is TGTGCCAGCAGTTCTTCCCTTAGCGGCAGCTCCTACAATGAGCAGTTCTTC.